This T cell receptor beta chain was identified during a study of blood T cells in healthy people across ages. Findings and limits, study-wide: Estimated diversity that came from one million T cells was considered an underestimate. Older age coincided with a roughly linear decline in TCR beta diversity per million T cells.

The CDR3 totals 18 residues. Germline assignment: CDR1 DFQATT and CDR2 SNEGSKA (reference sequence). Comments on this clonotype: Its antigen is not identified.

A second PCR, run for roughly 7 to 11 cycles, used a sample-barcoded 5' primer plus a J-beta primer mix. Researchers report that a template-switch adaptor with 12 random nucleotides tagged each cDNA molecule. TCRdb re-analysed the 5' RACE reads in MiXCR, keeping a single row per CDR3 protein. The table includes roughly 730,000 distinct CDR3 sequences, just over 55% detected once. The chain uses TRBV20-1 and TRBJ2-7, with 8 bases aligning to TRBD2. The DNA matches TRBJ2-1 better at its end, which makes the J call doubtful. This TCR was sampled from a man in his forties in good health. Source material: blood. The CDR3 sequence is CSALGPGSGGRDMNEQFF. The CDR3 bases are TGCAGTGCCCTAGGCCCGGGAAGCGGGGGACGAGATATGAATGAGCAGTTCTTC.